What follows are 14 T cell receptor beta chains derived from one specimen sequenced in a study of blood T cell repertoires in COVID-19 (dated by TCRdb to the early 2020s). Preparation of the library involved the immunoSEQ multiplex PCR assay. In TCRdb, the immuneACCESS table is reduced to in-frame sequences with V and J assigned. These tables do not hold every clone; where another copy was compared, an unresolved V gene accounts for under half, and the others remain unexplained. Here the sample has 200,000 to 250,000 clones; roughly 83% occur a single time. The ten largest clonotypes hold over 2% of the sample. Sequenced material: PBMCs or T cells enriched from blood (not recorded which). These receptors came from a woman in her forties or fifties who had recovered from COVID-19.

This clone was detected only a few times. Written as DNA, the CDR3 is TGTGCCAGCACCAAGCCCTTGGGCAGGGGGAATCAGCCCCAGCATTTT. Translating gives CASTKPLGRGNQPQHF. This chain connects TRBV21-1 to TRBJ1-5; TRBD1 reflects the table's D call only, with no check against the DNA. TRBV21-1 is assigned pseudogene status. The CDR3 is 16 amino acids.

The J gene is TRBJ2-5, the V gene TRBV4-1; 13 nucleotides agree with TRBD2. CDR3 length: 16 amino acids. Germline V lookup: CDR1 MGHRA, CDR2 YSYEKL. J was trimmed by 10 bases and V by 3 bases; bases with no gene match: 11. This CDR3 reads CASSQTSGGYQGGQYF. The CDR3 coding sequence is TGCGCCAGCAGCCAGACTAGCGGGGGGTACCAAGGAGGCCAGTACTTC.

This chain connects TRBV6-1 to TRBJ1-1; D is perhaps TRBD1 (5 bases). V lost 3 bases and J lost 4, with 12 bases in between. This CDR3 contains 14 residues. CDR1 is MNHNS and CDR2 is SASEGT in the germline V gene. CDR3 coding DNA: TGTGCCAGCAGTGACAGACAGTTGGCCACTGAAGCTTTCTTT. This gives the protein CASSDRQLATEAFF.

The gene calls are TRBV6-1 and TRBJ1-1; no clear D gene. The CDR3 loop spans 11 amino acids. Germline V gene data show CDR1 as MNHNS and CDR2 as SASEGT. The germline V and J ends were trimmed by 3 bases and 10 bases, with 9 bases remaining between them. The CDR3 loop is CASSDRRGAFF. CDR3 DNA sequence: TGTGCCAGCAGTGACCGGCGCGGAGCTTTCTTT.

V gene TRBV4-3 combines with J gene TRBJ1-3; D is uncertain. Germline CDR1 reads LGHNA; CDR2 reads YSLEER. The CDR3 contains 15 residues. V lost 2 bases and J 4 bases, leaving 12 bases between the germline ends. The CDR3 DNA follows: TGCGCCAGCAGCCAAACTACATCCGTGGGAAACACCATATATTTT. Encoded protein: CASSQTTSVGNTIYF.

The V and J genes are TRBV19 and TRBJ2-1; 11 bases are shared with TRBD2. The CDR3 totals 15 residues. Germline values: CDR1 LNHDA, CDR2 SQIVND (reference sequence). Trimming cost V 4 bases and J 5 bases; bases outside gene matches: 4. The CDR3 spells CASSKLAGAHNEQFF. In nucleotides, the CDR3 is TGTGCCAGTAGTAAACTAGCGGGGGCCCACAATGAGCAGTTCTTC.

J is TRBJ2-5 and V is TRBV21-1; the DNA was not used to check the table's D call, TRBD2. TRBV21-1 is a pseudogene. CDR3 length: 14 residues. The CDR3 DNA follows: TGTGCCAGCAGAAAGGGGGGGGCGAAAGAGACCCAGTACTTC. It is translated as CASRKGGAKETQYF.

This clone was observed once. This sequence joins TRBV7-2 and TRBJ2-2; 11 bases fit TRBD2. CDR1 and CDR2 from the germline V gene are SGHTA and FQGNSA. V lost 4 bases, J lost 6 bases, and 10 bases stayed unmatched. CDR3 length: 17 amino acids. The CDR3 here is CASSSPPTSGIPGELFF. CDR3 nucleotides: TGTGCCAGCAGCTCCCCCCCGACTAGCGGGATACCCGGGGAGCTGTTTTTT.

V is TRBV12-3 or TRBV12-4 and J is TRBJ2-2, with D perhaps matching TRBD1 (6 bases). The CDR3 sequence is 13 residues long. The ends were cut back, 6 bases at V and 6 bases at J, with 11 bases in the middle. In DNA form, the CDR3 reads TGTGCCAGCAGAAAGACAGGATCCGGGGAGCTGTTTTTT. Its translation is CASRKTGSGELFF.

About this clone: Distinct nucleotide sequences in the sample also encode this CDR3. The V gene is TRBV10-2, the J gene TRBJ1-1; 8 bases fit TRBD1. The germline CDR1 and CDR2 sequences are WSHSY and SAAADI. There are 13 residues in the CDR3. V trimming: 4 bases; J trimming: 4 bases; junction bases outside the gene matches: 2. The CDR3 DNA sequence: TGCGCCAGCAGTGTAACAGGGGGCACTGAAGCTTTCTTT. Translating gives CASSVTGGTEAFF.

The chain has TRBV6-6 and TRBJ2-1, with 10 positions matching TRBD1. Germline V gene lookup returns CDR1 MNHNY and CDR2 SVGAGI (reference sequence). J was trimmed by 7 bases and V by 2 bases; bases with no gene match: 8. The CDR3 contains 16 residues. This CDR3 reads CASSYRDRGAGNEQFF. The CDR3 region has the DNA TGTGCCAGCAGTTACAGGGACAGGGGCGCGGGTAATGAGCAGTTCTTC.

This chain joins TRBV4-2 and TRBJ1-1; D unresolved. Germline CDR1 LGHNA, CDR2 YNFKEQ. CDR3 length: 15 amino acids. V lost 0 bases and J lost 0, with 8 bases in between. The CDR3 loop is CASSQDPQMNTEAFF. CDR3 sequence (DNA): TGTGCCAGCAGCCAAGATCCACAGATGAACACTGAAGCTTTCTTT.

This rearrangement joins TRBV7-9 to TRBJ1-4; D is undetermined. Trimming left V 1 base short and J 5 bases short, with 8 bases between. CDR1 is SEHNR and CDR2 is FQNEAQ in the germline V gene (reference sequence). This CDR3 region has 14 residues. In nucleotides, the CDR3 is TGTGCCAGCAGCTTAGACGGGTCCAATGAAAAACTGTTTTTT. Translating gives CASSLDGSNEKLFF.

J is TRBJ2-5 and V is TRBV5-6, with TRBD2 matching over 15 bases. The CDR3 totals 17 residues. CDR1 and CDR2 from the germline V gene are SGHDT and YYEEEE. With 4 bases clipped from V and 5 bases from J, the junction kept 9 bases outside the gene matches. DNA of the CDR3: TGTGCCAGCAGCCCTCGGACTAGCGGGAGGGCCTGGGAGACCCAGTACTTC. This sequence encodes CASSPRTSGRAWETQYF.